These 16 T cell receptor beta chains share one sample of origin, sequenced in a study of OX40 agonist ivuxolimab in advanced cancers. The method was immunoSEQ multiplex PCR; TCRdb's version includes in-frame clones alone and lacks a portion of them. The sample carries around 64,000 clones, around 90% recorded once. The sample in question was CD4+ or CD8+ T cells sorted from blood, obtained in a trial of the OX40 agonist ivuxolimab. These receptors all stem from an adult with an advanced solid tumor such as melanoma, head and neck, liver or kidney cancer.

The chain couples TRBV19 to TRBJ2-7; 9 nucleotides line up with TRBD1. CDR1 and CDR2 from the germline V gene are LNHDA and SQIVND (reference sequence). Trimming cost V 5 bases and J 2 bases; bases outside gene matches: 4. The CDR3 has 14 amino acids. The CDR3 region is CASSRTGEAYEQYF. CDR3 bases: TGTGCCAGTAGTCGGACAGGGGAGGCCTACGAGCAGTACTTC.

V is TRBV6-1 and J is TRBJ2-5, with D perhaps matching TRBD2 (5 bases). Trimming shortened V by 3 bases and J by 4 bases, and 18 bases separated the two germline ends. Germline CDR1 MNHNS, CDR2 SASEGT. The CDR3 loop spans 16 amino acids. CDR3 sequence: CASSDLRAEETETQYF. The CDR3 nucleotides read TGTGCCAGCAGTGACCTGAGGGCAGAGGAGACAGAGACCCAGTACTTC.

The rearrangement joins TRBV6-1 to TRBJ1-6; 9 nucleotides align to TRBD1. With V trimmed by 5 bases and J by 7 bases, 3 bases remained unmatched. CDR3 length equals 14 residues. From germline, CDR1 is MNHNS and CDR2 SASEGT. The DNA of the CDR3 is TGTGCCAGCAGTTCCGGACAGGGGAATTCACCCCTCCACTTT. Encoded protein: CASSSGQGNSPLHF.

The CDR3: CASSVGGGGIQYF. The CDR3 DNA reads TGTGCCAGCAGTGTGGGCGGGGGTGGAATTCAGTACTTC. The chain joins TRBV2 to TRBJ2-4; the match to TRBD2 covers 7 bases. Germline values: CDR1 SNHLY, CDR2 FYNNEI. The CDR3 sequence is 13 residues long. J was trimmed by 10 bases and V by 4 bases; bases with no gene match: 7.

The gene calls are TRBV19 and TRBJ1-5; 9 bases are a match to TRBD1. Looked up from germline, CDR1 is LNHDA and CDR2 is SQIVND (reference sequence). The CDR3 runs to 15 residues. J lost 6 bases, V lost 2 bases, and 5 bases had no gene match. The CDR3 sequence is CASSISGTGTQPQHF. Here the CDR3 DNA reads TGTGCCAGTAGTATAAGCGGGACAGGGACTCAGCCCCAGCATTTT.

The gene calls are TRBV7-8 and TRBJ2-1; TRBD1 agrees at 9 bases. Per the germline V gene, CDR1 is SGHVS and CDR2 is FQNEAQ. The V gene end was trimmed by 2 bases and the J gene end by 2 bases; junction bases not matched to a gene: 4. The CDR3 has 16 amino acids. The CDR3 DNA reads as TGTGCCAGCAGCTTACGCGACAGGGGGACCTACAATGAGCAGTTCTTC. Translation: CASSLRDRGTYNEQFF.

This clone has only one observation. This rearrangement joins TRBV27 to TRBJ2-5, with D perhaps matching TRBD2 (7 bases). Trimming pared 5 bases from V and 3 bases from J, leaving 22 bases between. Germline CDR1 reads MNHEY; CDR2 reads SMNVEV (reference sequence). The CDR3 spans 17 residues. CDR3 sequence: CASSPIVIQGGEETQYF. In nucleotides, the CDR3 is TGTGCCAGCAGTCCTATCGTAATACAGGGAGGGGAAGAGACCCAGTACTTC.

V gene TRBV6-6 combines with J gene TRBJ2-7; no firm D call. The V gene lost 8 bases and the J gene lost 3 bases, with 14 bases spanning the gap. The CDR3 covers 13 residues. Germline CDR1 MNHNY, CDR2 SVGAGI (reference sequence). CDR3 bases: TGTGCCAGCGCCGTCTCTCTCGGCTACGAGCAGTACTTC. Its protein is CASAVSLGYEQYF.

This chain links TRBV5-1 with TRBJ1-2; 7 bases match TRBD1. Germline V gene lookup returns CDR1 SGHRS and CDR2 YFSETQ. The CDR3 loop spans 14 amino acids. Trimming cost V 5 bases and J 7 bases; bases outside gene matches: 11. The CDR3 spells CASRSDTGASGYTF. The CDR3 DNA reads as TGCGCCAGCAGATCGGACACAGGGGCAAGTGGCTACACCTTC. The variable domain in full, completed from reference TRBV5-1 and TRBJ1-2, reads KAGVTQTPRYLIKTRGQQVTLSCSPISGHRSVSWYQQTPGQGLQFLFEYFSETQRNKGNFPGRFSGRQFSNSRSEMNVSTLELGDSALYLCASRSDTGASGYTFGSGTRLTVV.

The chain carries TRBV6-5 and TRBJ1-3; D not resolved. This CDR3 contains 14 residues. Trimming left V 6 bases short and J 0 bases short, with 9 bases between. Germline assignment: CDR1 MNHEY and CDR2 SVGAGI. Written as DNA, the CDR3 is TGTGCCAGCAGCACACCCTACTCTGGAAACACCATATATTTT. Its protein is CASSTPYSGNTIYF.

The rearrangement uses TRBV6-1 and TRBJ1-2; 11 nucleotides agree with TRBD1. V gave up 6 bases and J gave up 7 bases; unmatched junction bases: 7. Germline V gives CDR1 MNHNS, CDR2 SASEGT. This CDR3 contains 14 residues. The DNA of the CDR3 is TGTGCCAGCAGGAGGACAGGGGGCGGGGGTGGCTACACCTTC. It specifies CASRRTGGGGGYTF.

CDR3 coding DNA: TGTGCCAGCAGTAGACTAGCGGAATACAATGAGCAGTTCTTC. Protein sequence: CASSRLAEYNEQFF. The chain joins TRBV28 to TRBJ2-1, with TRBD2 matching over 9 bases. The V gene end was trimmed by 5 bases and the J gene end by 4 bases; junction bases not matched to a gene: 3. The length of the CDR3 is 14 residues. CDR1 is MDHEN and CDR2 is SYDVKM in the germline V gene.

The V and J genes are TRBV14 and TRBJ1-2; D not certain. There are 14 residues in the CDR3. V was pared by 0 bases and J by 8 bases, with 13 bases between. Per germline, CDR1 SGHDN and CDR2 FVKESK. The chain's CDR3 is CASSQDIHRGGYTF. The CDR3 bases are TGTGCCAGCAGCCAAGATATTCACCGAGGAGGCTACACCTTC.

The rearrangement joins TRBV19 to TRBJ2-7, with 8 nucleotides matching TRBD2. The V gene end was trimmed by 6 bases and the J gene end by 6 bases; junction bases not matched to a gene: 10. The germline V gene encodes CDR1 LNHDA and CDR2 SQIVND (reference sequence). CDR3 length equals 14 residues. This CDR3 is CASRSGTSMREQYF. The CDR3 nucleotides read TGTGCCAGTAGGTCCGGGACTAGTATGCGCGAGCAGTACTTC. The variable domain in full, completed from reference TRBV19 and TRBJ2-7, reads DGGITQSPKYLFRKEGQNVTLSCEQNLNHDAMYWYRQDPGQGLRLIYYSQIVNDFQKGDIAEGYSVSREKKESFPLTVTSAQKNPTAFYLCASRSGTSMREQYFGPGTRLTVT.

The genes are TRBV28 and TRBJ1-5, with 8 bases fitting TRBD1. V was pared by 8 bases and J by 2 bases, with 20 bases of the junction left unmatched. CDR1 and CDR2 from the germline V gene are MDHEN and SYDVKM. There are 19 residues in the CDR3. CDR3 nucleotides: TGTGCCAGCGTAAGACAGGGGTTCGCCGCCTATAGCGGCAATCAGCCCCAGCATTTT. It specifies CASVRQGFAAYSGNQPQHF.

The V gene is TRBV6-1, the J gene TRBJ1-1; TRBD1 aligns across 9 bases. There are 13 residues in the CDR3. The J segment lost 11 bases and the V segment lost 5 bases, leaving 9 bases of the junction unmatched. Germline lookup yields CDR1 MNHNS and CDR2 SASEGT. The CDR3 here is CASSRWTGDEAFF. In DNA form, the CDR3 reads TGTGCCAGCAGTAGATGGACAGGGGACGAGGCTTTCTTT.